The 15 T cell receptor beta chains below all came from one sample that was sequenced in a study of beta chain features in type 1 diabetes (dated by TCRdb to 2016 to 2018). Preparation of the library involved the immunoSEQ multiplex PCR assay. The entire amount of isolated RNA was reverse transcribed using the High Capacity cDNA Reverse Transcription Kit, so the sequenced TCRB transcripts were expressed ones. TCRdb carries this immuneACCESS record with in-frame sequences only. Its versions omit some clonotypes, under half of them owing to an unresolved V gene in the studies checked, with the rest unexplained. This sample lists 110,000 or so clones; 40% were detected once. Clones ranked in the top ten supply roughly 0.064% of the sample. The sample was stem cell memory CD4+ T cells from blood. According to the study, the label for this sample's cell subset or site signals: stem cell-like memory CD4+ T cells. These receptors all stem from a woman between 18 and 30 years old in good health.

J is TRBJ2-7 and V is TRBV28, with a possible D match to TRBD2 (6 bases). The CDR3 is 14 residues long. V dropped 7 bases and J dropped 0 bases, with 13 bases sitting between them. Germline values: CDR1 MDHEN, CDR2 SYDVKM. The CDR3, as DNA: TGTGCCAGCATTTCACGGGAGTTCTCCTACGAGCAGTACTTC. Amino acid sequence: CASISREFSYEQYF.

This clone appeared a few times. This sequence joins TRBV28 and TRBJ2-3, with 8 bases fitting TRBD1. V lost 4 bases to trimming and J lost 3 bases; unmatched junction nucleotides: 9. CDR1 is MDHEN and CDR2 is SYDVKM in the germline V gene. The CDR3 runs to 16 residues. As DNA, the CDR3 is TGTGCCAGCAGTTCCCCGACAGGGGAAATAACAGATACGCAGTATTTT. As protein: CASSSPTGEITDTQYF.

As concerns this clone: Other DNA variants within this sample encode the same CDR3. The CDR3 region has the DNA TGCGCCAGCAGCTTGGACAGGGTAGGGGAGACCCAGTACTTC. Translating it yields CASSLDRVGETQYF. The chain links TRBV5-1 to TRBJ2-5, with D perhaps TRBD1 (6 bases). This CDR3 has 14 amino acids. The germline V gene has CDR1 SGHRS and CDR2 YFSETQ. V lost 0 bases and J 5 bases, leaving 11 bases between the germline ends.

Only one count was recorded for this clone. The chain has TRBV5-1 and TRBJ2-7; 8 bases are a match to TRBD2. CDR3 length equals 18 residues. Germline V gene data show CDR1 as SGHRS and CDR2 as YFSETQ. With V trimmed by 0 bases and J by 4 bases, 15 bases remained unmatched. The CDR3 DNA reads as TGCGCCAGCAGCTTGGCAGGGTTGGCGGGAGGTCCCCGTTACGAGCAGTACTTC. Residues: CASSLAGLAGGPRYEQYF.

This chain joins TRBV28 and TRBJ1-1; D possibly corresponds to TRBD1 (5 bases). Germline V CDR1 and CDR2: MDHEN, SYDVKM. This CDR3 is 12 amino acids long. Trimming removed 6 bases from V and 9 bases from J, with 14 bases in between. CDR3 in DNA: TGTGCCAGCAGGGTACCGGCAGGGCAAGCTTTCTTT. It yields the protein CASRVPAGQAFF. Looking up the rest from reference TRBV28 and TRBJ1-1 gives the full variable domain: DVKVTQSSRYLVKRTGEKVFLECVQDMDHENMFWYRQDPGLGLRLIYFSYDVKMKEKGDIPEGYSVSREKKERFSLILESASTNQTSMYLCASRVPAGQAFFGQGTRLTVV.

This chain links TRBV19 with TRBJ1-3, with D possibly matching TRBD1 (6 bases). The CDR3 has 15 amino acids. V was cut by 3 bases and J by 0 bases, with 9 bases left in between. Germline V gene sequence: CDR1 LNHDA, CDR2 SQIVND (reference sequence). CDR3 region: CASSILDSSGNTIYF. CDR3 DNA: TGTGCCAGTAGTATTTTGGACAGCTCTGGAAACACCATATATTTT. The full variable domain, rest sourced from reference TRBV19 and TRBJ1-3, is DGGITQSPKYLFRKEGQNVTLSCEQNLNHDAMYWYRQDPGQGLRLIYYSQIVNDFQKGDIAEGYSVSREKKESFPLTVTSAQKNPTAFYLCASSILDSSGNTIYFGEGSWLTVV.

A few counts support this clone. The chain links TRBV6-5 to TRBJ1-2, with D unclear. The CDR3 is 13 residues long. The germline V and J ends were trimmed by 0 bases and 8 bases, with 10 bases remaining between them. Germline V lookup: CDR1 MNHEY, CDR2 SVGAGI. CDR3 coding DNA: TGTGCCAGCAGTTACTCGAGAGGGCTAGGCTACACCTTC. Translation: CASSYSRGLGYTF.

This clone was detected only a few times. The rearrangement joins TRBV7-4 to TRBJ1-5; 11 nucleotides align to TRBD1. The junction had 6 bases not matched to a gene; V was cut back by 5 bases and J by 6 bases. Germline V gene sequence: CDR1 SGHVT, CDR2 SQSDAQ. The CDR3 extends over 15 amino acids. In nucleotides, the CDR3 is TGTGCCAGCAGCGACCGGGACAGGGGGGCTCAGCCCCAGCATTTT. It is translated as CASSDRDRGAQPQHF.

V is TRBV23-1 and J is TRBJ1-5; no clear D. TRBV23-1 is recorded as an ORF, its role being uncertain. This CDR3 comprises 14 residues. V gave up 0 bases and J gave up 4 bases, with 7 bases separating them. The CDR3 protein is CASSQSHGNQPQHF. CDR3 bases: TGCGCCAGCAGTCAATCCCACGGGAATCAGCCCCAGCATTTT.

This clone was counted between two and nine times. The chain employs TRBV12-5 and TRBJ1-2, with D perhaps matching TRBD1 (5 bases). Germline CDR1 reads LGHNT; CDR2 reads FRNRAP. V shed 0 bases and J shed 2 bases, with 16 bases lying between them. This CDR3 has 17 residues. The CDR3 nucleotides are TGTGCTAGTGGTTTGGTTCTTGGGACTCACGTGAACTATGGCTACACCTTC. It is translated as CASGLVLGTHVNYGYTF.

The chain combines TRBV27 with TRBJ2-2; 15 nucleotides match TRBD2. The CDR3 length is 19 residues. Per germline, CDR1 MNHEY and CDR2 SMNVEV (reference sequence). The trim removed 6 bases at V and 5 bases at J, leaving 13 bases unmatched. CDR3 in DNA: TGTGCCAGCAGCTCCCTCCGGGGACTAGCGGGAGGTAGTACCGGGGAGCTGTTTTTT. Residues: CASSSLRGLAGGSTGELFF.

This CDR3 is CASSYLAGGDEQFF. The DNA for the CDR3 is TGTGCCAGCAGTTACCTAGCGGGAGGGGATGAGCAGTTCTTC. The gene calls are TRBV6-5 and TRBJ2-1; TRBD2 matches 12 bases. Trimming removed 2 bases from V and 8 bases from J; junction bases left unmatched: 1. CDR3 size: 14 residues. The germline CDR1 and CDR2 sequences are MNHEY and SVGAGI.

This chain connects TRBV7-2 to TRBJ1-4; D is ambiguous. V lost 5 bases to trimming and J lost 0 bases, with 4 bases between them. Germline loops: CDR1 SGHTA, CDR2 FQGNSA. The CDR3 has 13 amino acids. The CDR3 sequence: CASSRATNEKLFF. CDR3 nucleotides: TGTGCCAGCAGCCGCGCAACTAATGAAAAACTGTTTTTT. The full variable domain, with the rest looked up from reference TRBV7-2 and TRBJ1-4, is GAGVSQSPSNKVTEKGKDVELRCDPISGHTALYWYRQSLGQGLEFLIYFQGNSAPDKSGLPSDRFSAERTGGSVSTLTIQRTQQEDSAVYLCASSRATNEKLFFGSGTQLSVL.

This clone was counted between two and nine times. V usage is TRBV4-1 and J usage is TRBJ2-2, with D perhaps matching TRBD2 (6 bases). The length of the CDR3 is 16 residues. Per germline, CDR1 MGHRA and CDR2 YSYEKL. Trimming stripped 0 bases from V and 4 bases from J, with 12 bases between. CDR3 coding DNA: TGCGCCAGCAGCCAAGATTATAGGGGAGGCACCGGGGAGCTGTTTTTT. This translates into CASSQDYRGGTGELFF.

The chain combines TRBV5-1 with TRBJ1-1; 7 bases line up with TRBD1. The CDR3 runs to 15 residues. The V gene end was trimmed by 8 bases and the J gene end by 0 bases; junction bases not matched to a gene: 10. Germline V lookup: CDR1 SGHRS, CDR2 YFSETQ. CDR3 amino acids: CASTLAGTVNTEAFF. The CDR3 bases are TGCGCCAGTACACTAGCCGGGACAGTGAACACTGAAGCTTTCTTT.